This is a list of T cell receptor beta chains from one sample in a study of blood T cell repertoires in COVID-19. Clones were read by immunoSEQ multiplex PCR, and TCRdb kept only the in-frame ones, dropping some. The sample includes some 170,000 clones, 77% seen only once; the top ten take roughly 2.8%. The sequenced material came from peripheral blood. The source of these receptors is a man aged 65 to 85 with acute or convalescent COVID-19. Both conserved end residues are trimmed from each CDR3.

v_call | cdr3_length | cdr3_aa
TRBV5-4 | 14 | ASSLGGRGLYNEQF
TRBV5-1 | 13 | ASSSPGQGADTQY
TRBV19 | 13 | ASSIFLSGGDTQY
TRBV19 | 11 | ASSILVADTQY
TRBV12-5 | 10 | ASGSLTGELF
TRBV5-1 | 14 | ASSLALAGGTDTQY
TRBV25-1 | 13 | ASSVYGGPGAEAF
TRBV10-3 | 13 | AISEPGQGRQPQH
TRBV18 | 13 | ASSQQGEANEKLF
TRBV11-2 | 12 | ASSLDLFFYEQY
TRBV19 | 12 | ASSINEWDTDLH
TRBV14 | 13 | ASSQGGSGANVLT
TRBV29-1 | 14 | SVDRGGQGSSYEQY
TRBV5-1 | 14 | ASSWTSGRATGELF
TRBV4-2 | 13 | ASSQAGTRGPGYT
TRBV5-1 | 12 | ASSSDSYNSPLH
TRBV6-4 | 13 | ASSPNPGAYNEQF
TRBV19 | 12 | ASSFSGSTDTQY
TRBV30 | 12 | AWSEIDGDRGYT
TRBV5-8 | 12 | ASSAGLSYNEQF
TRBV19 | 13 | ASSELPGGTDTQY
TRBV25-1 | 14 | ASSEYGTSGNNEQF
TRBV3-1/TRBV3-2 | 13 | ASSQDLAGANEQY
TRBV6-2/TRBV6-3 | 14 | ASSYHLSGGTYEQY